The text below deals with one T cell receptor (beta chain). Its target is not known. Produced via immunoSEQ multiplex PCR; TCRdb's table is partial and in-frame only. The table has about 80,000 clones, over 75% seen once. This specimen belongs to a study of vaccination effects on CD4 cells after COVID-19. The CDR3 is 13 amino acids. With 2 bases removed from V and 5 bases from J, the gap between germline ends came to 9 bases. Within the ViraFEST assay, antigen-specific CD4+ T cells underwent expansion with viral peptide pools prior to sequencing. Following 10 days of culture, CD4+ T cells were isolated. Vaccination of participants consisted of two doses of either the BNT162b2 or mRNA-1273 vaccine. Nobody among the vaccine recipients had prior SARS-CoV-2 infection (nucleocapsid antibodies were negative). Half of the medium was exchanged for IL-2 medium on both days 3 and 7.

The sequence derives from a human donor who received a COVID-19 vaccine. This sample comprised CD4+ T cells from PBMCs cultured with HCoV-OC43 spike peptides, obtained after COVID-19 vaccination. Subset of the sample: HCoV-OC43 spike overlapping peptide pool stimulation. This rearrangement joins TRBV12-3 or TRBV12-4 to TRBJ1-2, with D uncertain. CDR3 sequence reads: CASSLNPRYGYTF. The CDR3 DNA follows: TGTGCCAGCAGTTTAAACCCACGGTATGGCTACACCTTC.